This T cell receptor beta chain was identified in a study of T cells in localized non-small cell lung cancer. Study observations and caveats: Adjacent lung had a median around 60 of the 100 largest tumor clones.

CDR1 and CDR2 (germline): SGHRS, YFSETQ. Deletions cut 0 bases from V and 3 bases from J, with 10 bases between. This CDR3 is 14 amino acids long. Method: immunoSEQ multiplex PCR; TCRdb's copy keeps in-frame clones and lacks some. The data show 1,200 or so clones, with about 24% seen just once and about 10% held by the top ten. Comment on this clone: As yet, its antigen is unknown.

The TCR sequence derives from a male donor at least 60 years old with stage I lung adenocarcinoma. V gene TRBV5-1 combines with J gene TRBJ2-7; tentatively, D is TRBD1 (6 bases). The sequenced sample was lung tumor tissue, obtained before any cancer treatment. The CDR3 loop is CASSLGEGGYEQYF. The CDR3 coding sequence is TGCGCCAGCAGCTTGGGGGAAGGGGGCTACGAGCAGTACTTC.